This TCR beta chain was recovered during a study of response to subunit inactivated influenza vaccine. Study-level findings and limits: Authors suggested seasonal influenza vaccinations each recruit few new T cells.

Turning to this clonotype: Its antigen is unknown.

The CDR3 runs 14 residues. The V gene lost 2 bases and the J gene lost 9 bases, with 14 bases spanning the gap. The germline V gene has CDR1 KGHSH and CDR2 LQKENI. One entry per CDR3 protein, called by TCRdb with MiXCR from the RT-PCR reads. The sample holds fewer than 350,000 distinct CDR3 sequences; 21% are singletons and the top ten take roughly 10%. The V gene is TRBV18, the J gene TRBJ1-5; no clear D. The specimen was PBMCs from blood, collected approximately 20 months after vaccination. This sequence originates from a man between 45 and 75 years old who received an inactivated influenza vaccine. The CDR3 sequence: CASSPWSSAGPQHF. In nucleotides, the CDR3 is TGTGCCAGCTCACCATGGTCAAGTGCGGGGCCCCAGCATTTT.